The sequence of this TCR beta chain was determined in a study of T-cell memory formation after mild COVID-19. Study-wide results and caveats: Pre-infection memory contained some responding clones, which suggested that cross-reactive memory had joined. Clones which contracted sat mainly in CM and EM if CD4+, and in EMRA if CD8+. Day 15 to 85 contractors were CD4/CD8 balanced; later expanders leaned CD4+.

The CDR3 consists of 12 residues. Germline V gene sequence: CDR1 DFQATT, CDR2 SNEGSKA (reference sequence). Trimming pared 6 bases from V and 6 bases from J, leaving 12 bases between. 5'RACE with constant-segment primers built TCRalpha and TCRbeta cDNA libraries with UMIs. TCRdb processed the 5' RACE reads anew with MiXCR; each CDR3 protein has one entry. This table has around 250,000 distinct CDR3 sequences, 15% to 20% appearing once. The table lists this clonotype with a few counts. The antigen is not known. This rearrangement joins TRBV20-1 to TRBJ1-5; possible D gene TRBD1, 5 bases. The receptor was isolated from a man aged 18 to 30 who had mild COVID-19 (a few samples of this study predate the infection). Cell type and time point are not known. The specimen was PBMCs or a T cell subset sorted from them (not recorded which). The CDR3 sequence: CSAQGLGQPQHF. As DNA, the CDR3 is TGCAGTGCCCAGGGATTGGGTCAGCCCCAGCATTTT.